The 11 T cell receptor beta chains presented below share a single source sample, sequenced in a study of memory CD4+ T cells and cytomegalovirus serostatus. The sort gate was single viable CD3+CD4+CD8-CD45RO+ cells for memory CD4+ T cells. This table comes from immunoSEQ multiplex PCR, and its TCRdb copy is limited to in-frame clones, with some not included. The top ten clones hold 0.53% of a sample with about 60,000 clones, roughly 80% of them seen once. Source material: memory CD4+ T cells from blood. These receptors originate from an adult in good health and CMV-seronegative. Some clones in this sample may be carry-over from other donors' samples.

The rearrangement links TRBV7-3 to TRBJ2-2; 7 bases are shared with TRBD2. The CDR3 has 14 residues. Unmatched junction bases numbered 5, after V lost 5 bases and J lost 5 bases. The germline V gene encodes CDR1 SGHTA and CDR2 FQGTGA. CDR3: CASSPTGGTGELFF. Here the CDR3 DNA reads TGTGCCAGCAGCCCGACGGGGGGAACCGGGGAGCTGTTTTTT.

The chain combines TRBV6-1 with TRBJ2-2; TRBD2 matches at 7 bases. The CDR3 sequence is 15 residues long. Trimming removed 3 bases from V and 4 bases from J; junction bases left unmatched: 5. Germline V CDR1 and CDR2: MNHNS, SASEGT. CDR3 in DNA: TGTGCCAGCAGTGACCAACCGGGGGGCACCGGGGAGCTGTTTTTT. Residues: CASSDQPGGTGELFF.

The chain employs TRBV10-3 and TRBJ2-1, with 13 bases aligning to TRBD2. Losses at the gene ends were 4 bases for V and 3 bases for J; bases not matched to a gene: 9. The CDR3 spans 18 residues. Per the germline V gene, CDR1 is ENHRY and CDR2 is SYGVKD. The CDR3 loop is CAISARAGTSGIYNEQFF. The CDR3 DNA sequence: TGTGCCATCAGTGCCCGAGCCGGGACTAGCGGGATCTACAATGAGCAGTTCTTC.

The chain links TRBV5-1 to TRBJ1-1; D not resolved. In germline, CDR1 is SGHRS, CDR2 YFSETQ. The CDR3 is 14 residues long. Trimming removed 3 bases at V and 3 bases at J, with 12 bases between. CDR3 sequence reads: CASSWGGRDTEAFF. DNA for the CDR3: TGCGCCAGCAGCTGGGGAGGTAGGGACACTGAAGCTTTCTTT.

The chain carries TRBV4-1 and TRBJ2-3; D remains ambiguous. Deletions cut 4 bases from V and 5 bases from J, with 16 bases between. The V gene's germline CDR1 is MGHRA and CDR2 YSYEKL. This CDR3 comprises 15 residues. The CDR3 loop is CASSLRGTGQDTQYF. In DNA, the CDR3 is TGCGCCAGCAGCCTCCGAGGAACGGGTCAAGATACGCAGTATTTT.

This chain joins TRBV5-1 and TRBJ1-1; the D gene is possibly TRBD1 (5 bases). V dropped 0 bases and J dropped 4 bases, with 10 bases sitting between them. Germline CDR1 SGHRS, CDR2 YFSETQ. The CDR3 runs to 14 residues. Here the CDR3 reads CASSLGAGSTEAFF. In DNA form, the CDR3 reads TGCGCCAGCAGCTTGGGGGCAGGGAGCACTGAAGCTTTCTTT.

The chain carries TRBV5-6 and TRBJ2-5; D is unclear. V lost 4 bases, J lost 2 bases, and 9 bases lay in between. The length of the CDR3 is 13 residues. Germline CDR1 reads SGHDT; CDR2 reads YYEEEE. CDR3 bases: TGTGCCAGCAGCCCCGACTTGCAAGAGACCCAGTACTTC. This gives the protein CASSPDLQETQYF.

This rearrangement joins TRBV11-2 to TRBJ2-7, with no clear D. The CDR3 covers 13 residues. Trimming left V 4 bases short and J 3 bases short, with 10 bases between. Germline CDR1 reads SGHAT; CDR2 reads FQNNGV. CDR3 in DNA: TGTGCCAGCAGCTCGGGCCCCGTCTACGAGCAGTACTTC. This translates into CASSSGPVYEQYF.

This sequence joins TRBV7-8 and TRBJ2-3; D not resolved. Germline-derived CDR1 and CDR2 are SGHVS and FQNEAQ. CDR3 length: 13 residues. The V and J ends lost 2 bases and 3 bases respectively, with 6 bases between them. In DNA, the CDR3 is TGTGCCAGCAGCTTATTGAGAACAGATACGCAGTATTTT. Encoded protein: CASSLLRTDTQYF.

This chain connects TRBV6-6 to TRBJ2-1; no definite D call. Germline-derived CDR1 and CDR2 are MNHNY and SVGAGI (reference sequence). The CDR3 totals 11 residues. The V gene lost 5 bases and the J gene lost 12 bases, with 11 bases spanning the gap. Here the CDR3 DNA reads TGTGCCAGCAGTGACCATGAGACGCAGTTCTTC. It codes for CASSDHETQFF.

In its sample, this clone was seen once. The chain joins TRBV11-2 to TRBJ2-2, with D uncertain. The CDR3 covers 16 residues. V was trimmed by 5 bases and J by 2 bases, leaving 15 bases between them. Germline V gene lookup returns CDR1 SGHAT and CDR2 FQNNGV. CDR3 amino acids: CASSLQLSGNTGELFF. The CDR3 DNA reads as TGTGCCAGCAGCCTACAGTTATCAGGAAACACCGGGGAGCTGTTTTTT.